This T cell receptor beta chain was captured in a study of chemoradiotherapy in HPV16-positive cancers. Assay used: immunoSEQ multiplex PCR; TCRdb lists only in-frame clones, some missing. The data hold 5,400 or so clones, with 89% observed a single time. With 0 bases clipped from V and 11 bases from J, the junction kept 11 bases outside the gene matches. Germline V CDR1 and CDR2: MNHEY, SVGAGI. CDR3 length: 15 amino acids. The clonotype originates from a human donor with HPV-associated anogenital cancer. Sequencing used blood, obtained from a patient who underwent chemoradiotherapy. The V and J genes are TRBV6-5 and TRBJ1-1; 8 bases are a match to TRBD1. The DNA of the CDR3 is TGTGCCAGCAGTTACTCCCTGGACAGGGCGAAAGGGGCTTTCTTT. Translated: CASSYSLDRAKGAFF.